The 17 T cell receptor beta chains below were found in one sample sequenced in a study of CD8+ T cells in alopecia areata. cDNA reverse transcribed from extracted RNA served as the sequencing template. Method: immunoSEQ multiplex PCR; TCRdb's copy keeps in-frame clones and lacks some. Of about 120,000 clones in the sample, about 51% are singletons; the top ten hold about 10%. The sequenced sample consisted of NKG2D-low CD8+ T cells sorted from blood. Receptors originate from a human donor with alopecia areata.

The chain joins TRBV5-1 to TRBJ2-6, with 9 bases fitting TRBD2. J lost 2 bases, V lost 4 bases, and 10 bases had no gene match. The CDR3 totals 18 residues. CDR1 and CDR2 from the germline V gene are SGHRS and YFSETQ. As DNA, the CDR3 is TGCGCCAGCAGCGAGGTGACTAGCGGCGTCCCTGGGGCCAACGTCCTGACTTTC. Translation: CASSEVTSGVPGANVLTF.

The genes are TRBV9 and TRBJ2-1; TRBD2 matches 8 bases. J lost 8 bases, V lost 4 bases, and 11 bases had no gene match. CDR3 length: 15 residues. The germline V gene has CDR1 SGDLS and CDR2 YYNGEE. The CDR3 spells CASSKGNSGTDEQFF. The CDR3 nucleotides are TGTGCCAGCAGCAAAGGTAATAGCGGGACCGATGAGCAGTTCTTC.

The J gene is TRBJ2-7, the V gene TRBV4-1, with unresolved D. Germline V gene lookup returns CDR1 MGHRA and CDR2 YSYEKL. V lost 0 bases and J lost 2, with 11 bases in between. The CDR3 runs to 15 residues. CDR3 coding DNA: TGCGCCAGCAGCCAAGAAGCGTACAGCGCCTACGAGCAGTACTTC. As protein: CASSQEAYSAYEQYF.

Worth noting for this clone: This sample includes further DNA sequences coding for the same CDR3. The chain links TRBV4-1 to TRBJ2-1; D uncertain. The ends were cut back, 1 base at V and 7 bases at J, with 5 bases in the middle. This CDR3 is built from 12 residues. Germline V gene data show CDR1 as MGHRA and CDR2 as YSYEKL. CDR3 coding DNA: TGCGCCAGCAGCCAAGGGGGAAATGAGCAGTTCTTC. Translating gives CASSQGGNEQFF.

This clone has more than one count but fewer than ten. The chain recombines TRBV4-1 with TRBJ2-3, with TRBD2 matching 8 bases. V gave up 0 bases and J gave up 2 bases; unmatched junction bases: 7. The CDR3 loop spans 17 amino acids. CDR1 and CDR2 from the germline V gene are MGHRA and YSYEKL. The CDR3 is CASSQDRHGGDTDTQYF. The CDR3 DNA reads TGCGCCAGCAGCCAAGATCGGCACGGGGGGGACACAGATACGCAGTATTTT.

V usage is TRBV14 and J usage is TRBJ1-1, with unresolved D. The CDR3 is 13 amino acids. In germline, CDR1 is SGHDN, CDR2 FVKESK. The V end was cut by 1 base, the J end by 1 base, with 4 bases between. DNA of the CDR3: TGTGCCAGCAGCCAAGTCTCGAACACTGAAGCTTTCTTT. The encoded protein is CASSQVSNTEAFF.

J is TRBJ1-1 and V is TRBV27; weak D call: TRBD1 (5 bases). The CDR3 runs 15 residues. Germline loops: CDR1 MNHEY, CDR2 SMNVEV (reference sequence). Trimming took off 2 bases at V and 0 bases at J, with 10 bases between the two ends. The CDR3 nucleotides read TGTGCCAGCAGTTTAGGGGCAGGAGTGAACACTGAAGCTTTCTTT. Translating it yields CASSLGAGVNTEAFF.

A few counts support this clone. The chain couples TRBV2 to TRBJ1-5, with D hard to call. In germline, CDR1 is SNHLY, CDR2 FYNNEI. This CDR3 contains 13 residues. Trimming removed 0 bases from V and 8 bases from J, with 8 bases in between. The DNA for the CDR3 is TGTGCCAGCAGTGAAGCCGATCTAGAGCCCCAGCATTTT. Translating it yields CASSEADLEPQHF.

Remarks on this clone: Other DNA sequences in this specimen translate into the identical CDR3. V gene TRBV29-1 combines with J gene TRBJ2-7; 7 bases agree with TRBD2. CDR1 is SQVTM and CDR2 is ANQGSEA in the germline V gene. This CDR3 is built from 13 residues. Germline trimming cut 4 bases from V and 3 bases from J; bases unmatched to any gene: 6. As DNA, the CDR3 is TGCAGCGTTGTGGGGGGGAACAACTACGAGCAGTACTTC. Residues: CSVVGGNNYEQYF.

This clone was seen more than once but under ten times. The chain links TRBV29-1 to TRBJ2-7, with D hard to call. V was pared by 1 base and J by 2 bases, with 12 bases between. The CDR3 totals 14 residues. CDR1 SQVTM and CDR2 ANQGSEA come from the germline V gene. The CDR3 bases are TGCAGCGTTGAAGGTGGGGATGGAGCCTACGAGCAGTACTTC. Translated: CSVEGGDGAYEQYF.

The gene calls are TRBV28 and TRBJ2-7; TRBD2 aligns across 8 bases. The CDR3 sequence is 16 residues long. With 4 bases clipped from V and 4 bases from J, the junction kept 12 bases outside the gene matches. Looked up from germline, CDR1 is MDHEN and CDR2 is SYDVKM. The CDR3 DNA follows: TGTGCCAGCAGTTCCTTAACAGGGTTAGCGGGGTACGAGCAGTACTTC. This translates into CASSSLTGLAGYEQYF.

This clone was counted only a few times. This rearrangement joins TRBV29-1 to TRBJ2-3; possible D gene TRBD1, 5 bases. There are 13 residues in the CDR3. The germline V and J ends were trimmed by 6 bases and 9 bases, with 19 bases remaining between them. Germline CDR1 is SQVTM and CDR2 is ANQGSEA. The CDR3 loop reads CSVRSAGQSTQYF. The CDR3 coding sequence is TGCAGCGTCCGTTCGGCAGGGCAGTCCACGCAGTATTTT.

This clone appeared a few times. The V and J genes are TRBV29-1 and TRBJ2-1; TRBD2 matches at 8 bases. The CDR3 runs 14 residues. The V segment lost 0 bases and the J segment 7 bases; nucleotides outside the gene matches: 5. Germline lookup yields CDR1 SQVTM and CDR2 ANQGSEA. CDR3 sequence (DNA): TGCAGCGTTGAAGAAGCGGGAGTAGAAAATGAGCAGTTCTTC. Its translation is CSVEEAGVENEQFF.

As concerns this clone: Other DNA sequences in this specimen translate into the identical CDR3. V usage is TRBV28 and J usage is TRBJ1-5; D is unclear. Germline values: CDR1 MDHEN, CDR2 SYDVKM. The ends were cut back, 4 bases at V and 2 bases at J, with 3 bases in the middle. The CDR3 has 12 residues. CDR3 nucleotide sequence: TGTGCCAGCAGTTCCGGCAATCAGCCCCAGCATTTT. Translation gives CASSSGNQPQHF. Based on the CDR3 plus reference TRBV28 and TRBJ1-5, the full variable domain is DVKVTQSSRYLVKRTGEKVFLECVQDMDHENMFWYRQDPGLGLRLIYFSYDVKMKEKGDIPEGYSVSREKKERFSLILESASTNQTSMYLCASSSGNQPQHFGDGTRLSIL.

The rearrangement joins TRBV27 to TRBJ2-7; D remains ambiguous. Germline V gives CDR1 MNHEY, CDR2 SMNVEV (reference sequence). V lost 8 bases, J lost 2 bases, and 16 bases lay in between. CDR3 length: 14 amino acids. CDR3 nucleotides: TGTGCCAGCTCACCCTGGCGATGGGCCTACGAGCAGTACTTC. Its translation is CASSPWRWAYEQYF.

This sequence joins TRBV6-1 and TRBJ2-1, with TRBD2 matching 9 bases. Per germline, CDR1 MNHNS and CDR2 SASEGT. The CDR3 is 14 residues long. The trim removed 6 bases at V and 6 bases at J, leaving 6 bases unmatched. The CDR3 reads CASSEREAINEQFF. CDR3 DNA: TGTGCCAGCAGCGAGCGGGAGGCAATCAATGAGCAGTTCTTC.

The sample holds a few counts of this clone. The CDR3 spells CSVVTGGDNYGYTF. The CDR3 bases are TGCAGCGTGGTAACAGGGGGCGATAACTATGGCTACACCTTC. The chain recombines TRBV29-1 with TRBJ1-2, with 9 bases matching TRBD1. Unmatched junction bases numbered 6, after V lost 6 bases and J lost 1 base. The CDR3 is 14 residues long. Germline loops: CDR1 SQVTM, CDR2 ANQGSEA.